This T cell receptor (beta chain) was found in a study of T-cell reconstitution after alpha-beta-depleted transplantation in children. Notes on the study in general: Some patients' high day-60 TCRbeta diversity was attributed to recipient cells surviving conditioning.

This clonotype was observed a few times. What it binds is not known. The CDR3 contains 14 residues. The J segment lost 4 bases and the V segment lost 5 bases, leaving 7 bases of the junction unmatched. Germline-derived CDR1 and CDR2 are DFQATT and SNEGSKA (reference sequence). During its preparation, the TCRbeta library received unique molecular identifiers. Using its own MiXCR run on the PCR reads, TCRdb lists one record per CDR3 protein. Of about 58,000 distinct CDR3 sequences in the sample, 44% were seen once. The sequencing used PBMCs, mostly from graft donor cells, collected 360 days after TCRalphabeta/CD19-depleted stem cell transplant. The rearrangement joins TRBV20-1 to TRBJ2-1, with 8 bases lining up with TRBD2. This TCR was sampled from a male patient aged 5 to 17 who had a stem cell transplant for acute lymphoblastic leukemia, so the T cells may come from the graft donor. The CDR3 sequence is CSAPGTRSYNEQFF. For the CDR3, the DNA is TGCAGTGCTCCCGGGACTAGGTCTTACAATGAGCAGTTCTTC.